The 20 T cell receptor beta chains in this list originate from one sample, sequenced in a study of identical twins. TCRdb reanalysed the 5' RACE reads using MiXCR and keeps one entry per CDR3 protein. The sample contains roughly 260,000 distinct CDR3 sequences, roughly 7.5% of which appear only once. Separately, the same data were catalogued under a study of yellow fever vaccine responses in identical twins.

Input material: CD8+ T cells sorted from blood. These receptors originate from a woman aged 18 to 35 in good health.

This clonotype has just a few counts. The rearrangement joins TRBV5-4 to TRBJ1-1; a possible D gene is TRBD1 (5 bases). V was trimmed by 7 bases and J by 7 bases, leaving 17 bases between them. CDR3 length: 13 residues. CDR1 and CDR2 (germline): SGHNT, YYREEE (reference sequence). The CDR3 loop is CASLRPGTYEAFF. The CDR3, as DNA: TGTGCCAGCCTTAGGCCCGGGACTTATGAAGCTTTCTTT.

In this sample, this clonotype turned up a few times. The chain employs TRBV5-1 and TRBJ2-5, with TRBD1 identical over 8 bases. CDR1 and CDR2 (germline): SGHRS, YFSETQ. V lost 4 bases, J lost 5 bases, and 4 bases stayed unmatched. This CDR3 has 13 amino acids. The CDR3 bases are TGCGCCAGCAGCAGAACAGGGGGGGAGACCCAGTACTTC. Protein sequence: CASSRTGGETQYF.

This clonotype has just a few counts. This CDR3 reads CASSPVPGGYDEQFF. CDR3 sequence (DNA): TGTGCCAGCAGCCCAGTCCCAGGGGGGTATGATGAGCAGTTCTTC. The V and J genes are TRBV25-1 and TRBJ2-1; TRBD1 might be the D (7 bases). There are 15 residues in the CDR3. Trimming cost V 6 bases and J 8 bases, with 20 bases left between them. Germline V lookup: CDR1 MGHDK, CDR2 SYGVNS. Looking up the rest from reference TRBV25-1 and TRBJ2-1 gives the full variable domain: EADIYQTPRYLVIGTGKKITLECSQTMGHDKMYWYQQDPGMELHLIHYSYGVNSTEKGDLSSESTVSRIRTEHFPLTLESARPSHTSQYLCASSPVPGGYDEQFFGPGTRLTVL.

At least ten counts were recorded for this clonotype. This sequence joins TRBV4-1 and TRBJ1-4; a possible D gene is TRBD1 (5 bases). The CDR3 has 13 amino acids. Trimming took 8 bases from V and 8 from J, leaving 15 bases between them. In germline, CDR1 is MGHRA, CDR2 YSYEKL. The DNA of the CDR3 is TGCGCCAGCGCGGAGACCCGGGGGGAAAAACTGTTTTTT. It encodes CASAETRGEKLFF.

The gene calls are TRBV2 and TRBJ2-1, with D maybe TRBD2 (6 bases). Germline-derived CDR1 and CDR2 are SNHLY and FYNNEI. V shed 9 bases and J shed 5 bases, with 11 bases lying between them. The CDR3 totals 12 residues. The CDR3 is CASSDYNNEQFF. CDR3 nucleotides: TGTGCCAGTTCGGACTACAACAATGAGCAGTTCTTC.

Only a few counts were recorded for this clonotype. The rearrangement links TRBV24-1 to TRBJ2-1; 8 bases map to TRBD1. J was trimmed by 6 bases and V by 3 bases; bases with no gene match: 6. The CDR3 contains 15 residues. Germline lookup yields CDR1 KGHDR and CDR2 SFDVKD. The CDR3 reads CATSDETGVGNEQFF. As DNA, the CDR3 is TGTGCCACCAGTGATGAGACAGGGGTCGGCAATGAGCAGTTCTTC.

The sample holds many counts of this clonotype. The chain has TRBV3-1 and TRBJ2-1; perhaps TRBD1 as D (5 bases). CDR1 is LGHDT and CDR2 is YNNKEL in the germline V gene (reference sequence). Trimming removed 3 bases from V and 0 bases from J, with 12 bases in between. This CDR3 spans 16 amino acids. CDR3 bases: TGTGCCAGCAGCCACTTTGGGGCCAGCTCCTACAATGAGCAGTTCTTC. As protein: CASSHFGASSYNEQFF.

At least ten counts were recorded for this clonotype. The rearrangement links TRBV2 to TRBJ2-1; D perhaps matches TRBD1 (6 bases). Germline CDR1 is SNHLY and CDR2 is FYNNEI. This CDR3 region has 13 residues. V dropped 2 bases and J dropped 7 bases, with 9 bases sitting between them. The CDR3 spells CASSEWGRNEQFF. As DNA, the CDR3 is TGTGCCAGCAGTGAATGGGGGCGAAATGAGCAGTTCTTC.

This clonotype was observed many times. This chain joins TRBV3-1 and TRBJ2-5, with D perhaps matching TRBD2 (5 bases). V dropped 0 bases and J dropped 4 bases, with 12 bases sitting between them. The CDR3 runs 15 residues. CDR1 is LGHDT and CDR2 is YNNKEL in the germline V gene (reference sequence). CDR3 bases: TGTGCCAGCAGCCAAGATGAGGGAGTCCGAGAGACCCAGTACTTC. Translating it yields CASSQDEGVRETQYF.

The sample holds many counts of this clonotype. The chain joins TRBV29-1 to TRBJ1-2; 9 positions agree with TRBD1. Germline V gene data show CDR1 as SQVTM and CDR2 as ANQGSEA. V shed 3 bases, J shed 6 bases, and the junction held 5 bases outside the gene matches. This CDR3 contains 13 residues. The CDR3 nucleotides read TGCAGCGTTGACCCCGGGACAGGGCATGGCTACACCTTC. Its protein product is CSVDPGTGHGYTF. The full variable domain, its missing parts supplied by reference TRBV29-1 and TRBJ1-2, is SAVISQKPSRDICQRGTSLTIQCQVDSQVTMMFWYRQQPGQSLTLIATANQGSEATYESGFVIDKFPISRPNLTFSTLTVSNMSPEDSSIYLCSVDPGTGHGYTFGSGTRLTVV.

At least ten counts were recorded for this clonotype. V gene TRBV12-3 or TRBV12-4 combines with J gene TRBJ1-1; D gene uncertain. V lost 6 bases, J lost 3 bases, and 14 bases lay in between. This CDR3 is 14 amino acids long. The CDR3 nucleotides are TGTGCCAGCAGCCCGGGAGGGCGGGACACTGAAGCTTTCTTT. This gives the protein CASSPGGRDTEAFF.

CDR3 sequence: CASNGLAEATDTQYF. The CDR3 DNA reads TGTGCCAGCAACGGACTAGCGGAGGCCACAGATACGCAGTATTTT. The V call is TRBV2, the J call TRBJ2-3; 10 bases agree with TRBD2. The V segment lost 7 bases and the J segment 2 bases; nucleotides outside the gene matches: 6. CDR1 is SNHLY and CDR2 is FYNNEI in the germline V gene. The CDR3 consists of 15 residues. The variable domain in full, completed from reference TRBV2 and TRBJ2-3, reads EPEVTQTPSHQVTQMGQEVILRCVPISNHLYFYWYRQILGQKVEFLVSFYNNEISEKSEIFDDQFSVERPDGSNFTLKIRSTKLEDSAMYFCASNGLAEATDTQYFGPGTRLTVL.

The gene calls are TRBV7-8 and TRBJ1-1; tentative D call: TRBD1 (5 bases). The CDR3 consists of 14 residues. Germline lookup yields CDR1 SGHVS and CDR2 FQNEAQ. The V end was cut by 5 bases, the J end by 7 bases, with 17 bases between. The CDR3 DNA reads as TGTGCCAGCAGCCCTACTTCGCCGACAGATGAAGCTTTCTTT. This codes for CASSPTSPTDEAFF.

This clonotype was counted only a few times. The gene calls are TRBV7-9 and TRBJ2-6; TRBD1 matches 7 bases. V shed 5 bases, J shed 2 bases, and the junction held 3 bases outside the gene matches. The CDR3 runs 15 residues. In germline, CDR1 is SEHNR, CDR2 FQNEAQ (reference sequence). The CDR3 DNA is TGTGCCAGCAGCACCGGGACAGCTGGGGCCAACGTCCTGACTTTC. This encodes CASSTGTAGANVLTF.

The rearrangement uses TRBV7-8 and TRBJ1-4, with TRBD1 matching 7 bases. The CDR3 extends over 15 amino acids. The V gene end was trimmed by 4 bases and the J gene end by 5 bases; junction bases not matched to a gene: 7. Looked up from germline, CDR1 is SGHVS and CDR2 is FQNEAQ. The CDR3 DNA sequence: TGTGCCAGCAGCTCATACAGGGGAATCAATGAAAAACTGTTTTTT. Its translation is CASSSYRGINEKLFF. Full variable domain (remainder filled in from reference TRBV7-8 and TRBJ1-4): GAGVSQSPRYKVAKRGQDVALRCDPISGHVSLFWYQQALGQGPEFLTYFQNEAQLDKSGLPSDRFFAERPEGSVSTLKIQRTQQEDSAVYLCASSSYRGINEKLFFGSGTQLSVL.

This sequence joins TRBV12-5 and TRBJ1-2; 9 bases agree with TRBD1. Germline V gene lookup returns CDR1 LGHNT and CDR2 FRNRAP. Germline trimming cut 7 bases from V and 4 bases from J; bases unmatched to any gene: 10. This CDR3 is built from 15 residues. This CDR3 is CASATGGQGLYGYTF. CDR3 DNA: TGTGCTAGTGCCACTGGGGGACAGGGCCTCTATGGCTACACCTTC.

This clonotype has at least ten counts. The chain uses TRBV5-1 and TRBJ2-5, with D unresolved. CDR3 length: 13 residues. With 0 bases removed from V and 5 bases from J, the gap between germline ends came to 8 bases. The germline V gene encodes CDR1 SGHRS and CDR2 YFSETQ. Written as DNA, the CDR3 is TGCGCCAGCAGCTTGGAATCTTCGGAGACCCAGTACTTC. The encoded protein is CASSLESSETQYF.

At least ten counts were recorded for this clonotype. The CDR3 DNA follows: TGTGCCAGCAGCTTAGGGGCCAGCTCAGATACGCAGTATTTT. Its translation: CASSLGASSDTQYF. This chain uses TRBV11-2 with TRBJ2-3, with unresolved D. The germline CDR1 and CDR2 sequences are SGHAT and FQNNGV. The CDR3 length is 14 residues. Deletions cut 1 base from V and 4 bases from J, with 9 bases between.

The chain employs TRBV7-8 and TRBJ2-3, with 9 bases that match TRBD2. The CDR3 has 16 amino acids. Germline V gene data show CDR1 as SGHVS and CDR2 as FQNEAQ. After removal of 1 base from V and 4 bases from J, the junction contained 6 bases not matched to a gene. The CDR3 DNA sequence: TGTGCCAGCAGCTTAGTTCGGCGGGGGGGGGCAGATACGCAGTATTTT. This sequence encodes CASSLVRRGGADTQYF.

This clonotype was picked up many times. V gene TRBV20-1 combines with J gene TRBJ2-1; D is unresolved. V lost 0 bases and J lost 6, with 21 bases in between. The V gene's germline CDR1 is DFQATT and CDR2 SNEGSKA (reference sequence). There are 17 residues in the CDR3. CDR3 loop: CSARDPSIARTGNEQFF. The DNA of the CDR3 is TGCAGTGCTAGAGATCCTTCGATTGCTAGAACTGGCAATGAGCAGTTCTTC.